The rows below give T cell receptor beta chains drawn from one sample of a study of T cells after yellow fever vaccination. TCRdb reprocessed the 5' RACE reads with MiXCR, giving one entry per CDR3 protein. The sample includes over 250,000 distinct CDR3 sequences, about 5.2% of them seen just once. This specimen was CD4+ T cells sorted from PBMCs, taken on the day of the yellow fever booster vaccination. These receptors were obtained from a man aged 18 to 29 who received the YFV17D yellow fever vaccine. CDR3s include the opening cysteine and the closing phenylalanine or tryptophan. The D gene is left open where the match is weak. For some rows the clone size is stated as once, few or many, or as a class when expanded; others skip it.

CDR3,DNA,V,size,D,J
CASSLSNYGYTF,TGTGCCAGCAGCTTATCCAACTATGGCTACACCTTC,TRBV7-9,many,NA,TRBJ1-2
CATGRGMDEAFF,TGTGCCACTGGAAGGGGGATGGATGAAGCTTTCTTT,TRBV7-9,many,NA,TRBJ1-1
CSVRRGQGNNEQFF,TGCAGCGTTCGCCGAGGACAGGGAAACAATGAGCAGTTCTTC,TRBV29-1,many,TRBD1,TRBJ2-1
CATSRVGSADTQYF,TGTGCCACCAGCAGAGTAGGGAGCGCAGATACGCAGTATTTT,TRBV15,few,NA,TRBJ2-3
CSANTFDYGLVLDTQYF,TGCAGTGCTAACACGTTTGATTACGGACTAGTCCTAGATACGCAGTATTTT,TRBV20-1,once,TRBD2,TRBJ2-3
CASSGLGGNYGYTF,TGTGCCAGCAGCGGACTGGGGGGGAACTATGGCTACACCTTC,TRBV5-5,few,NA,TRBJ1-2
CASSLTPTKEQFF,TGTGCCAGCAGCTTAACGCCGACTAAAGAGCAGTTCTTC,TRBV7-3,few,NA,TRBJ2-1
CASSHTANYGYTF,TGCGCCAGCAGCCATACAGCTAACTATGGCTACACCTTC,TRBV4-1,few,NA,TRBJ1-2
CASSLSGAGEKLFF,TGTGCCAGCAGCCTGTCCGGGGCAGGTGAAAAACTGTTTTTT,TRBV28,few,NA,TRBJ1-4
CASSLSANRGWDTEAFF,TGTGCCAGCAGCTTGAGTGCGAACAGGGGTTGGGACACTGAAGCTTTCTTT,TRBV5-4,NA,TRBD1,TRBJ1-1
CASSFVQGALNSPLHF,TGTGCCAGCAGCTTTGTCCAGGGGGCCCTTAATTCACCCCTCCACTTT,TRBV5-5,few,TRBD1,TRBJ1-6
CSASGGEAQHF,TGCAGTGCTAGTGGGGGGGAAGCCCAGCATTTT,TRBV20-1,NA,NA,TRBJ1-5
CSASAGADGDTQYF,TGCAGTGCATCAGCGGGGGCCGACGGAGATACGCAGTATTTT,TRBV20-1,many,TRBD2,TRBJ2-3
CASSPPLRTEAFF,TGTGCCAGCAGTCCCCCCTTACGGACTGAAGCTTTCTTT,TRBV28,few,NA,TRBJ1-1
CASSLKADRNTIYF,TGTGCCAGCAGCTTAAAGGCAGACCGAAACACCATATATTTT,TRBV7-9,few,NA,TRBJ1-3
CASSSNADRGNGSYNSPLHF,TGTGCCAGCAGTTCAAACGCGGACAGGGGCAATGGCTCCTATAATTCACCCCTCCACTTT,TRBV27,few,TRBD1,TRBJ1-6
CASSIGAPNIQYF,TGTGCCAGTAGTATTGGGGCACCAAACATTCAGTACTTC,TRBV19,few,NA,TRBJ2-4
CASSYVKDGELFF,TGTGCCAGCAGTTACGTCAAAGACGGGGAGCTGTTTTTT,TRBV6-6,NA,NA,TRBJ2-2
CASSPRHNSPLHF,TGTGCCAGCAGTCCGCGTCACAATTCACCCCTCCACTTT,TRBV27,few,NA,TRBJ1-6
CASSLGGTGDTQYF,TGCGCCAGCAGCCTGGGGGGAACGGGAGATACGCAGTATTTT,TRBV5-1,many,NA,TRBJ2-3
CASSPRLDQDTQYF,TGTGCCAGCAGTCCCCGACTCGATCAGGATACGCAGTATTTT,TRBV7-8,many,NA,TRBJ2-3
CASSSGTTYEKLFF,TGTGCCAGCAGCTCCGGGACGACCTATGAAAAACTGTTTTTT,TRBV7-2,many,NA,TRBJ1-4
CASSLARGAGWETQYF,TGTGCCAGCAGCTTAGCGCGGGGGGCCGGTTGGGAGACCCAGTACTTC,TRBV7-2,few,TRBD2,TRBJ2-5
CASSELDTQYF,TGTGCCAGCAGTGAATTGGATACGCAGTATTTT,TRBV2,many,NA,TRBJ2-3
CASSRVGGVNTEAFF,TGCGCCAGCAGCCGAGTGGGTGGGGTGAACACTGAAGCTTTCTTT,TRBV5-1,many,NA,TRBJ1-1
CATSDLGTADGDTQYF,TGTGCCACCAGTGATTTAGGGACAGCGGATGGGGATACGCAGTATTTT,TRBV24-1,few,TRBD1,TRBJ2-3
CASSSISGYNEQFF,TGTGCCAGCAGCTCAATCTCGGGCTACAATGAGCAGTTCTTC,TRBV7-2,few,NA,TRBJ2-1